This T cell receptor beta chain was sequenced for a study of shared clonotypes between healthy human individuals. TCRdb's copy holds only in-frame clones and misses some; the assay was immunoSEQ multiplex PCR. The table shows hundreds of thousands of clones, with less than 96% occurring only once. CDR3 length: 16 residues. Germline-derived CDR1 and CDR2 are MGHRA and YSYEKL. The V segment lost 4 bases and the J segment 2 bases; nucleotides outside the gene matches: 7. Sequenced material: naive CD4+ T cells sorted from blood. The sample's subset: CD45RA+ positively selected. The clonotype was recovered from a woman aged 25 to 39 in good health. V and J are TRBV4-1 and TRBJ2-7; 11 bases align to TRBD2. CDR3 residues: CASSRDGTSGAYEQYF. The CDR3 DNA follows: TGCGCCAGCAGCCGCGACGGGACTAGCGGAGCCTACGAGCAGTACTTC.